Below are 25 T cell receptor beta chains sequenced from a single sample in a study of T-cell memory formation after mild COVID-19. One entry per CDR3 protein, called by TCRdb with MiXCR from the 5' RACE reads. The sample holds approximately 60,000 distinct CDR3 sequences, roughly 9.5% seen once. The source material was PBMCs or a T cell subset sorted from them (not recorded which). The receptors stem from a man younger than 35 who had mild COVID-19 (a few samples of this study predate the infection). Cell type and time point are not known.

This clonotype was seen repeatedly, ten times or more. The chain carries TRBV7-9 and TRBJ1-1, with D hard to call. The CDR3 is made up of 13 amino acids. CDR1 is SEHNR, CDR2 FQNEAQ, per germline (reference sequence). V lost 3 bases and J 3 bases, leaving 8 bases between the germline ends. This CDR3 is CASSFGQYTEAFF. Here the CDR3 DNA reads TGTGCCAGCAGCTTCGGCCAGTACACTGAAGCTTTCTTT.

The chain uses TRBV20-1 and TRBJ2-1; 14 bases are a match to TRBD2. CDR1 and CDR2 from the germline V gene are DFQATT and SNEGSKA (reference sequence). The V and J ends lost 1 base and 8 bases, in that order; junction bases with no gene match: 7. CDR3 length equals 16 residues. For the CDR3, the DNA is TGCAGTGCTAGAGCAGGACTAGCGGGGGGCTTGGATGAGCAGTTCTTC. Protein sequence: CSARAGLAGGLDEQFF.

The chain has TRBV21-1 and TRBJ2-7. TRBV21-1 is designated a pseudogene. This CDR3 region has 11 residues. This chain's CDR3 is CASSKGHEQYV. As DNA, the CDR3 is TGTGCCAGCAGCAAAGGGCACGAGCAGTACGTC.

The table lists this clonotype with a few counts. J is TRBJ2-5 and V is TRBV3-1, with D uncertain. Germline-derived CDR1 and CDR2 are LGHDT and YNNKEL (reference sequence). This CDR3 spans 13 amino acids. V lost 1 base to trimming and J lost 9 bases, with 12 bases between them. CDR3 bases: TGTGCCAGCAGCCAAGCCACCCGTGTGCCCCAGTACTTC. It encodes CASSQATRVPQYF.

The chain couples TRBV7-2 to TRBJ1-2; maybe TRBD1 (6 bases). There are 14 residues in the CDR3. Per the germline V gene, CDR1 is SGHTA and CDR2 is FQGNSA. Deletions cut 5 bases from V and 8 bases from J, with 18 bases between. The CDR3 loop is CASSPGWGQGGYTF. In DNA, the CDR3 is TGTGCCAGCAGCCCGGGGTGGGGGCAAGGGGGCTACACCTTC.

In this sample, this clonotype turned up many times. The chain recombines TRBV20-1 with TRBJ1-6; the D gene is possibly TRBD1 (5 bases). Germline V gene data show CDR1 as DFQATT and CDR2 as SNEGSKA (reference sequence). The CDR3 is 15 residues long. V lost 0 bases, J lost 4 bases, and 10 bases lay in between. CDR3 bases: TGCAGTGCTAGAGATGGGACTGAATATAATTCACCCCTCCACTTT. Translating gives CSARDGTEYNSPLHF.

This clonotype was recorded many times. CDR3: CASTLAGGETQYF. The CDR3 bases are TGTGCCAGCACCTTAGCGGGAGGAGAGACCCAGTACTTC. This chain uses TRBV12-3 or TRBV12-4 with TRBJ2-5, with TRBD2 matching over 10 bases. This CDR3 is 13 amino acids long. The V segment lost 7 bases and the J segment 4 bases; nucleotides outside the gene matches: 3.

This clonotype showed up many times. The CDR3 reads CASSLRSQGTDTQYF. In DNA form, the CDR3 reads TGCGCCAGCAGCTTGCGTAGCCAAGGCACAGATACGCAGTATTTT. The chain is built from TRBV5-1 and TRBJ2-3, with D uncertain. The CDR3 is made up of 15 amino acids. Germline CDR1 SGHRS, CDR2 YFSETQ. Trimming took off 1 base at V and 1 base at J, with 10 bases between the two ends.

This clonotype came up many times. V and J are TRBV20-1 and TRBJ2-1, with 10 nucleotides matching TRBD2. There are 18 residues in the CDR3. Germline lookup yields CDR1 DFQATT and CDR2 SNEGSKA (reference sequence). V trimming: 6 bases; J trimming: 9 bases; junction bases outside the gene matches: 23. The CDR3 is CSAQPVAGGRKGHGEQFF. The CDR3 region has the DNA TGCAGTGCCCAACCGGTAGCGGGGGGTCGGAAGGGACACGGTGAGCAGTTCTTC.

A few counts support this clonotype. This chain links TRBV12-3 or TRBV12-4 with TRBJ1-2; the D is unclear. The germline V and J ends were trimmed by 1 base and 8 bases, with 14 bases remaining between them. The CDR3 covers 14 residues. In nucleotides, the CDR3 is TGTGCCAGCAGTTTAGGGGCAGGAGCTGGGGGCTACACCTTC. Its translation: CASSLGAGAGGYTF.

The CDR3, as DNA: TGTGCCAGCAGCCGAACAGGGAATGAGGATCAGCCCCAGCATTTT. This sequence encodes CASSRTGNEDQPQHF. The V and J genes are TRBV5-8 and TRBJ1-5; a weak D match, TRBD1 (6 bases). CDR3 length equals 15 residues. The V gene lost 4 bases and the J gene lost 5 bases, with 16 bases spanning the gap. Germline loops: CDR1 SGHTS, CDR2 YDEGEE.

This clonotype was detected a few times. CDR3 in amino acids: CASSLTSGADTQYF. The CDR3, as DNA: TGTGCCAGCAGCTTGACTAGCGGGGCGGATACGCAGTATTTT. The chain is built from TRBV7-2 and TRBJ2-3, with 11 positions matching TRBD2. The CDR3 is 14 amino acids. Per germline, CDR1 SGHTA and CDR2 FQGNSA. The V gene end was trimmed by 3 bases and the J gene end by 6 bases; junction bases not matched to a gene: 2.

This sequence joins TRBV5-1 and TRBJ2-5, with TRBD1 as a possible D gene (7 bases). Germline CDR1 and CDR2: SGHRS and YFSETQ. The CDR3 contains 16 residues. V lost 0 bases to trimming and J lost 4 bases, with 16 bases between them. This chain's CDR3 is CASSLGIRGALETQYF. The CDR3 DNA reads TGCGCCAGCAGCTTGGGAATCAGGGGGGCCCTAGAGACCCAGTACTTC. Combining the CDR3 with reference TRBV5-1 and TRBJ2-5 gives the whole variable domain KAGVTQTPRYLIKTRGQQVTLSCSPISGHRSVSWYQQTPGQGLQFLFEYFSETQRNKGNFPGRFSGRQFSNSRSEMNVSTLELGDSALYLCASSLGIRGALETQYFGPGTRLLVL.

This clonotype was seen more than once but under ten times. This chain uses TRBV11-2 with TRBJ2-5; no clear D gene. The CDR3 runs to 12 residues. The germline CDR1 and CDR2 sequences are SGHAT and FQNNGV. V lost 1 base to trimming and J lost 5 bases, with 5 bases between them. CDR3 sequence reads: CASSLVLETQYF. CDR3 DNA sequence: TGTGCCAGCAGCTTAGTACTTGAGACCCAGTACTTC.

This clonotype was counted ten times or more. The rearrangement joins TRBV7-2 to TRBJ2-2; D ambiguous. Germline loops: CDR1 SGHTA, CDR2 FQGNSA. This CDR3 spans 15 amino acids. Trimming took 1 base from V and 5 from J, leaving 11 bases between them. This CDR3 reads CASSLGWAITGELFF. The CDR3 DNA sequence: TGTGCCAGCAGCTTAGGTTGGGCCATAACCGGGGAGCTGTTTTTT.

This clonotype appeared a few times. This chain connects TRBV10-1 to TRBJ1-1, with D unclear. V lost 4 bases, J lost 5 bases, and 5 bases lay in between. Germline assignment: CDR1 WNHNN and CDR2 SYGVQD (reference sequence). The CDR3 runs 11 residues. The CDR3 protein is CASSAGTEAFF. Here the CDR3 DNA reads TGCGCCAGCAGTGCGGGGACTGAAGCTTTCTTT.

This clonotype has only a few counts. The CDR3 DNA is TGTGCCAGCAGCAAACGCAGGGGGCGGCCGATCGAGCAGTACGTC. Residues: CASSKRRGRPIEQYV. The chain recombines TRBV7-9 with TRBJ2-7; 8 nucleotides match TRBD1. The CDR3 covers 15 residues. Germline V gene data show CDR1 as SEHNR and CDR2 as FQNEAQ (reference sequence). Trimming cost V 5 bases and J 6 bases; bases outside gene matches: 12.

This clonotype was observed many times. The V and J genes are TRBV5-1 and TRBJ1-1, with D possibly matching TRBD1 (6 bases). Trimming pared 0 bases from V and 7 bases from J, leaving 10 bases between. The CDR3 length is 13 residues. CDR1 and CDR2 from the germline V gene are SGHRS and YFSETQ. Here the CDR3 reads CASSLAQGGEAFF. The CDR3 coding sequence is TGCGCCAGCAGCTTGGCACAGGGAGGTGAAGCTTTCTTT.

This clonotype occurred a few times. At one end the junction does not follow the germline gene, possibly because of a read error. The J gene is TRBJ1-1, the V gene TRBV20-1; no definite D call. This CDR3 spans 12 amino acids. Germline V gene lookup returns CDR1 DFQATT and CDR2 SNEGSKA (reference sequence). This CDR3 reads CSARPGNNEAFF. Here the CDR3 DNA reads TGCAGTGCTAGGCCCGGGAACAATGAAGCTTTCTTT.

This clonotype came up a few times. The CDR3 sequence: CASSLKGAAYNEQFF. The DNA of the CDR3 is TGTGCCAGCAGCTTGAAGGGGGCGGCCTACAATGAGCAGTTCTTC. The J gene is TRBJ2-1, the V gene TRBV5-4, with 7 nucleotides matching TRBD1. This CDR3 has 15 residues. J was trimmed by 2 bases and V by 1 base; bases with no gene match: 3. Germline V gene sequence: CDR1 SGHNT, CDR2 YYREEE (reference sequence).

This clonotype was recorded a few times. The chain has TRBV12-3 or TRBV12-4 and TRBJ2-5, with 7 nucleotides matching TRBD2. Unmatched junction bases numbered 13, after V lost 7 bases and J lost 2 bases. CDR3 length: 16 amino acids. CDR3 in amino acids: CASTERDGRSQETQYF. The CDR3, as DNA: TGTGCCAGCACCGAGCGGGACGGGAGATCTCAAGAGACCCAGTACTTC.

This clonotype was seen a handful of times. The chain recombines TRBV5-1 with TRBJ2-5, with D hard to call. The V end was cut by 4 bases, the J end by 5 bases, with 12 bases between. The CDR3 runs to 13 residues. From germline, CDR1 is SGHRS and CDR2 YFSETQ. The CDR3 reads CASSLPGRETQYF. DNA of the CDR3: TGCGCCAGCAGCCTGCCAGGTCGCGAGACCCAGTACTTC. Filled out from reference TRBV5-1 and TRBJ2-5, the complete variable domain reads KAGVTQTPRYLIKTRGQQVTLSCSPISGHRSVSWYQQTPGQGLQFLFEYFSETQRNKGNFPGRFSGRQFSNSRSEMNVSTLELGDSALYLCASSLPGRETQYFGPGTRLLVL.

This rearrangement joins TRBV5-6 to TRBJ2-5, with unresolved D. This CDR3 is built from 14 residues. Trimming cost V 7 bases and J 4 bases, with 17 bases left between them. The germline CDR1 and CDR2 sequences are SGHDT and YYEEEE. CDR3 region: CASANQDLRETQYF. CDR3 sequence (DNA): TGTGCCAGCGCTAACCAGGACCTAAGAGAGACCCAGTACTTC.

This clonotype was seen only a few times. This sequence joins TRBV9 and TRBJ2-3; 7 positions agree with TRBD1. Per germline, CDR1 SGDLS and CDR2 YYNGEE. This CDR3 contains 16 residues. Unmatched junction bases numbered 9, after V lost 3 bases and J lost 2 bases. CDR3 residues: CASSEHQGVSTDTQYF. The CDR3 nucleotides are TGTGCCAGCAGCGAGCACCAGGGGGTTTCCACAGATACGCAGTATTTT.

The V call is TRBV5-1, the J call TRBJ2-3; 7 nucleotides match TRBD1. CDR1 SGHRS and CDR2 YFSETQ come from the germline V gene. The CDR3 spans 14 residues. V lost 3 bases and J lost 6; bases outside the gene matches: 7. CDR3 sequence reads: CASSSDRPRDTQYF. Written as DNA, the CDR3 is TGCGCCAGCAGCTCGGACAGGCCCCGGGATACGCAGTATTTT.